These 7 T cell receptor beta chains share one sample of origin, sequenced in a study of cytomegalovirus exposure and HLA in healthy donors (dated by TCRdb to about 2017). Libraries were built with the immunoSEQ multiplex PCR assay. For the multiplex PCR, a mixture combining 60 forward primers for TCR Vbeta segments and 13 reverse primers for TCR Jbeta segments was used. As stored in TCRdb, this immuneACCESS dataset retains in-frame rearrangements with V and J assigned. A fraction of the clones does not appear; measured against another copy, unresolved V genes explain less than half of the discrepancy, and the remainder lacks a known reason. In this sample the table shows roughly 160,000 clones, around 83% of which occur a single time. The top ten clonotypes cover about 2.5% of the sample. Source material: PBMCs. The receptors were gathered from a man aged 30 to 45 in good health and CMV-seropositive.

The rearrangement uses TRBV27 and TRBJ1-1; TRBD1 is a possible D gene (5 bases). Trimming pared 3 bases from V and 2 bases from J, leaving 13 bases between. Germline lookup yields CDR1 MNHEY and CDR2 SMNVEV (reference sequence). This CDR3 has 15 residues. CDR3 sequence reads: CASSFPGGENTEAFF. In DNA, the CDR3 is TGTGCCAGCAGTTTCCCTGGGGGGGAAAACACTGAAGCTTTCTTT.

The chain joins TRBV5-5 to TRBJ2-7; possible D gene TRBD2, 5 bases. The CDR3 length is 14 residues. V was clipped by 0 bases and J by 5 bases, with 12 bases between them. CDR1 is SGHKS, CDR2 YYEKEE, per germline (reference sequence). CDR3 region: CASSLVASKDEQYF. Written as DNA, the CDR3 is TGTGCCAGCAGCTTGGTGGCTAGCAAGGACGAGCAGTACTTC. Supplemented by reference TRBV5-5 and TRBJ2-7, the full variable domain reads DAGVTQSPTHLIKTRGQQVTLRCSPISGHKSVSWYQQVLGQGPQFIFQYYEKEERGRGNFPDRFSARQFPNYSSELNVNALLLGDSALYLCASSLVASKDEQYFGPGTRLTVT.

The chain recombines TRBV15 with TRBJ1-5; maybe TRBD1 (6 bases). Trimming cost V 5 bases and J 3 bases, with 14 bases left between them. This CDR3 contains 15 residues. Germline assignment: CDR1 LNHNV and CDR2 YYDKDF (reference sequence). The chain's CDR3 is CATSPRDTINQPQHF. CDR3 nucleotides: TGTGCCACCAGCCCCCGGGACACAATCAATCAGCCCCAGCATTTT.

V is TRBV30 and J is TRBJ2-3, with D perhaps TRBD1 (6 bases). This CDR3 has 12 amino acids. In germline, CDR1 is GTSNPN, CDR2 SVGIG (reference sequence). Trimming took 0 bases from V and 11 from J, leaving 12 bases between them. CDR3 region: CAWSVVTGMQYF. The CDR3 DNA sequence: TGTGCCTGGAGTGTCGTGACAGGAATGCAGTATTTT.

This sequence joins TRBV10-2 and TRBJ1-5, with TRBD1 matching over 7 bases. Germline CDR1 WSHSY, CDR2 SAAADI. This CDR3 is built from 17 residues. The trim removed 3 bases at V and 7 bases at J, leaving 15 bases unmatched. CDR3 nucleotide sequence: TGCGCCAGCAGTGACCCCCCGCGAACAGGGGAAGGGCAGCCCCAGCATTTT. Its protein is CASSDPPRTGEGQPQHF.

V and J are TRBV7-9 and TRBJ1-2; 7 bases agree with TRBD1. After removal of 2 bases from V and 7 bases from J, the junction contained 10 bases not matched to a gene. This CDR3 has 15 residues. From germline, CDR1 is SEHNR and CDR2 FQNEAQ (reference sequence). CDR3 region: CASSLIPQGDAGYTF. In DNA, the CDR3 is TGTGCCAGCAGCTTAATTCCCCAGGGGGATGCTGGCTACACCTTC.

The chain links TRBV9 to TRBJ2-5, with D possibly being TRBD2 (6 bases). Trimming removed 0 bases from V and 9 bases from J, with 15 bases in between. Germline assignment: CDR1 SGDLS and CDR2 YYNGEE. The CDR3 has 14 residues. Here the CDR3 DNA reads TGTGCCAGCAGCGTAGAACCTCGGGACTGGCCCCAGTACTTC. It specifies CASSVEPRDWPQYF.